This TCR beta chain was recorded in a study of early T cells in non-severe SARS-CoV-2 infection. Looking at the study overall: Sequencing was performed on bulk RNA from unsorted whole blood, leaving chains unpaired.

This clonotype was found many times. The V and J ends lost 9 bases and 8 bases, in that order; junction bases with no gene match: 11. The CDR3 runs to 14 residues. The germline V gene has CDR1 LNHDA and CDR2 SQIVND (reference sequence). In the library, individual cDNA molecules carried attached unique molecular identifiers. Each CDR3 protein gets one entry after TCRdb re-called the 5' RACE reads with MiXCR. This sample has around 68,000 distinct CDR3 sequences, with over 10% found just once. The chain links TRBV19 to TRBJ2-1; 9 bases are shared with TRBD1. The clonotype originates from an adult who was a healthcare worker with PCR-confirmed SARS-CoV-2 infection or an uninfected control (not recorded which). The material was whole blood, obtained at baseline. The CDR3 spells CASQPGQGRHEQFF. In DNA form, the CDR3 reads TGTGCCAGCCAGCCCGGACAGGGGAGACATGAGCAGTTCTTC. Full variable domain (outside the CDR3, taken from reference TRBV19 and TRBJ2-1): DGGITQSPKYLFRKEGQNVTLSCEQNLNHDAMYWYRQDPGQGLRLIYYSQIVNDFQKGDIAEGYSVSREKKESFPLTVTSAQKNPTAFYLCASQPGQGRHEQFFGPGTRLTVL.